This T cell receptor beta chain stems from a study of T cells in Graves' hyperthyroidism and ophthalmopathy. The CDR3 regions of TCR beta were amplified from RNA transcripts. The HTBI set primed first-round TCR CDR3 RT-PCR. TCRdb re-called the multiplex PCR reads through MiXCR, storing one row per CDR3 protein. The sample lists about 520,000 distinct CDR3 sequences; approximately 25% were seen once. This clonotype was detected many times. V was shortened by 2 bases and J by 5 bases, with 13 bases between the two germline ends. CDR3 size: 15 residues. Fresh 10 ml peripheral blood yielded PBMCs. The rearrangement joins TRBV12-3 or TRBV12-4 to TRBJ2-4; tentative D call: TRBD2 (6 bases). This TCR came from a woman aged 25 to 39 with Graves' ophthalmopathy. Sequencing was done on a sample of blood. In DNA, the CDR3 is TGTGCCAGCAGTTTACGGGGGATTGGGGAAAACATTCAGTACTTC. Encoded protein: CASSLRGIGENIQYF.